This T cell receptor beta chain was found in a study of shared clonotypes between healthy human individuals. Study results and caveats: Compared with memory subsets, naive subsets generally had larger estimated richness.

This clone was detected once. Its antigen is unidentified. The method was immunoSEQ multiplex PCR; TCRdb's version includes in-frame clones alone and lacks a portion of them. The sample records 2,100,000 or so clones, nearly 97% being singletons. Unmatched junction bases numbered 3, after V lost 4 bases and J lost 2 bases. This CDR3 region has 15 residues. Per germline, CDR1 SGDLS and CDR2 YYNGEE. The sequence was collected from a man aged 18 to 30 in good health. The sample taken for sequencing was naive CD4+ T cells sorted from blood. The sample's subset: CD45RA+ positively selected. J is TRBJ2-7 and V is TRBV9; 13 bases are shared with TRBD2. CDR3 nucleotide sequence: TGTGCCAGCAGCTTAGGGACTAGCGGGACCTACGAGCAGTACTTC. Protein: CASSLGTSGTYEQYF.